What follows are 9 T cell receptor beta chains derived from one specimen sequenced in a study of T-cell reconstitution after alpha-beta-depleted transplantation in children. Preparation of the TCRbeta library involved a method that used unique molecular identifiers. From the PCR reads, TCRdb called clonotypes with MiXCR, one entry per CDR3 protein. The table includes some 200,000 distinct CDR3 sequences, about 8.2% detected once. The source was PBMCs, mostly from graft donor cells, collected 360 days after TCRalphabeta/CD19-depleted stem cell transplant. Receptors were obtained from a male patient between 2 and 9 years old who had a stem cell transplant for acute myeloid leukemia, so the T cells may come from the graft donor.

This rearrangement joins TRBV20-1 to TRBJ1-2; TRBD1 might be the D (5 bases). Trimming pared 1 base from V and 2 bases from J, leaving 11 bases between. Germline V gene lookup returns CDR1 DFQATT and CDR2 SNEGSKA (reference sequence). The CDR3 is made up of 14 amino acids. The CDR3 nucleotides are TGCAGTGCTAGAGGACAGTTCCCGAACTATGGCTACACCTTC. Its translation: CSARGQFPNYGYTF.

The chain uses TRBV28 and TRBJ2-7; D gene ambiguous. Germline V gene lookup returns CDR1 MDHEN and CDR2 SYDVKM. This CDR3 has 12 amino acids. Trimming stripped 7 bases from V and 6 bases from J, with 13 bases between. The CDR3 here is CASNTFTGEQYF. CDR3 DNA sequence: TGTGCCAGCAATACTTTTACGGGCGAGCAGTACTTC.

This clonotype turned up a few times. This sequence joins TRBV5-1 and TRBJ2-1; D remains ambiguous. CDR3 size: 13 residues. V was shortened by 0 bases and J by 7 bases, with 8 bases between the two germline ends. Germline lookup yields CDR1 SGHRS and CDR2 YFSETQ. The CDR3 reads CASSLATHNEQFF. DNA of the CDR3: TGCGCCAGCAGCTTGGCCACCCATAATGAGCAGTTCTTC.

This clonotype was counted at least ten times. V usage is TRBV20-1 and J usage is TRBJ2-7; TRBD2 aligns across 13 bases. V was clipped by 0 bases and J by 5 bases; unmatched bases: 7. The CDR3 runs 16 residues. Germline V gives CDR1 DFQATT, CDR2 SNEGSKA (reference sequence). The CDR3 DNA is TGCAGTGCTAGAGATCCAGGACTAGCGGGAGTCGACGAGCAGTACTTC. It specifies CSARDPGLAGVDEQYF.

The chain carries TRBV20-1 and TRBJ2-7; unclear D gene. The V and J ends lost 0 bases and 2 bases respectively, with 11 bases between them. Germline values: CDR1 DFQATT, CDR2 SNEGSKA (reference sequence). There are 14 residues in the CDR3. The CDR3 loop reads CSARDLVHTYEQYF. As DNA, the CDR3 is TGCAGTGCTAGAGATCTGGTTCATACCTACGAGCAGTACTTC.

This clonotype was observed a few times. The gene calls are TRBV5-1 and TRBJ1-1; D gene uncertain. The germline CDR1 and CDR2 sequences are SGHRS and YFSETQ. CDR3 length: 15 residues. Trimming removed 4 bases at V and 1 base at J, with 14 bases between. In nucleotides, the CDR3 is TGCGCCAGCAGCCCCACCGCGAGAAGGAACACTGAAGCTTTCTTT. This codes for CASSPTARRNTEAFF.

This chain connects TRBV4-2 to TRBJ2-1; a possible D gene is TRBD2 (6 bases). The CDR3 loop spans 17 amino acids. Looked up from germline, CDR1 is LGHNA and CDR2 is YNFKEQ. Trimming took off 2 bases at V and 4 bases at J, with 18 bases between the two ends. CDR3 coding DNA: TGTGCCAGCAGCCAACAAGGGATCGGGGGAGGATACAATGAGCAGTTCTTC. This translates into CASSQQGIGGGYNEQFF.

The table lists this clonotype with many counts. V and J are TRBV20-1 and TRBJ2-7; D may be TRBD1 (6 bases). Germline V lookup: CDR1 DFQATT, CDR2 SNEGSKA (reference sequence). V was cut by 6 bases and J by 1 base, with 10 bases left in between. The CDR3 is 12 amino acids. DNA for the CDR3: TGCAGTGCCATCGGACAGTCCTACGAGCAGTACTTC. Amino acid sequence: CSAIGQSYEQYF.

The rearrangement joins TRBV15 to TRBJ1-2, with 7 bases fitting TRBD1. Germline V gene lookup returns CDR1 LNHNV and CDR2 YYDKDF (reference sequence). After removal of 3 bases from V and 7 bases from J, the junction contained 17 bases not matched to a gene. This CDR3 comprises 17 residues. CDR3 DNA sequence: TGTGCCACCAGCAGCCACCCGACAGGGTCAGGCTTCCTTGGCTACACCTTC. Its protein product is CATSSHPTGSGFLGYTF.